This T cell receptor beta chain was found in a study of PD-L1 blockade in urothelial cancer. As for the study in general: Timepoints chosen for blood analysis were 3 weeks (second dose) and 6 weeks after treatment start. Blood samples had a median of roughly 140,000 T cells.

Points from the study as a whole: Tumor-associated clones in the blood of durable-benefit patients grew more at 3 weeks.

Each PCR reaction had synthetic TCR analog templates spiked into it. The data were produced by immunoSEQ multiplex PCR, yet TCRdb's version contains in-frame clones alone and is incomplete. The sample has under 45,000 clones, 70% to 85% seen once. As regards this clone: What it binds is not known.

The CDR3 has 17 residues. V dropped 5 bases and J dropped 2; count of bases not matched to a gene: 13. The germline V gene has CDR1 MGHRA and CDR2 YSYEKL. This chain links TRBV4-1 with TRBJ2-3, with 7 bases matching TRBD1. The sequence derives from a man aged 55-75 years with urothelial cancer. The specimen was PBMCs, collected around atezolizumab (anti-PD-L1) treatment. In DNA form, the CDR3 reads TGCGCCAGCAGCGATCCGGCGAGGGGGCCTCCCACAGATACGCAGTATTTT. It yields the protein CASSDPARGPPTDTQYF.